The 8 T cell receptor beta chains below all came from one sample that was sequenced in a study of blood T cell repertoires in COVID-19 (dated by TCRdb to the early 2020s). Library generation was performed with the immunoSEQ multiplex PCR assay. TCRdb stores this immuneACCESS table with in-frame sequences only. Part of the clones is absent; in the studies checked, under half of the shortfall reflects unresolved V genes, and no reason is known for the rest. The sample profile shows 150,000 to 200,000 clones; 65% to 80% of them were found once. The ten largest clonotypes hold approximately 8% of the sample. Sequencing was done on a sample of peripheral blood. The receptors were sampled from a man aged 55 to 70 with acute or convalescent COVID-19.

The chain uses TRBV2 and TRBJ1-4; the D is unclear. The CDR3 totals 12 residues. Between the trimmed V and J ends, which lost 4 bases and 14 bases, there was a span of 14 bases. Germline CDR1 SNHLY, CDR2 FYNNEI. In nucleotides, the CDR3 is TGTGCCAGCAGTGGGCGGGAGAGGGCGCTGTTTTTT. Translated, it gives CASSGRERALFF. The full variable domain, completed using reference TRBV2 and TRBJ1-4, is EPEVTQTPSHQVTQMGQEVILRCVPISNHLYFYWYRQILGQKVEFLVSFYNNEISEKSEIFDDQFSVERPDGSNFTLKIRSTKLEDSAMYFCASSGRERALFFGSGTQLSVL.

This chain uses TRBV30 with TRBJ1-1; D uncertain. The CDR3 consists of 15 residues. Germline values: CDR1 GTSNPN, CDR2 SVGIG (reference sequence). V lost 5 bases, J lost 3 bases, and 19 bases lay in between. The CDR3 region is CAWGPRLVGYTEAFF. In nucleotides, the CDR3 is TGTGCCTGGGGCCCCCGATTGGTCGGGTACACTGAAGCTTTCTTT.

The rearrangement links TRBV6-2 or TRBV6-3 to TRBJ2-2, with 7 positions matching TRBD2. Germline V gene sequence: CDR1 MNHEY, CDR2 SVGEGT. Trimming at V came to 5 bases and at J to 4 bases, leaving 4 bases not matched to a gene. The CDR3 spans 14 residues. The CDR3 sequence is CASSSGDTTGELFF. CDR3 DNA: TGTGCCAGCAGTAGCGGGGATACCACCGGGGAGCTGTTTTTT.

This clone has a single count. This chain joins TRBV6-5 and TRBJ1-1, with a tentative D call TRBD1 (5 bases). Germline V gene sequence: CDR1 MNHEY, CDR2 SVGAGI. The CDR3 runs 13 residues. V was trimmed by 3 bases and J by 6 bases, leaving 11 bases between them. CDR3 amino acids: CASSYPGGAEAFF. The DNA of the CDR3 is TGTGCCAGCAGTTATCCGGGGGGGGCTGAAGCTTTCTTT.

In DNA form, the CDR3 reads TGTGCCAGCAGCTCCCAGACAGATTCTGGAAACACCATATATTTT. This sequence encodes CASSSQTDSGNTIYF. This rearrangement joins TRBV13 to TRBJ1-3, with a tentative D call TRBD1 (5 bases). CDR3 length: 15 amino acids. CDR1 PRHDT and CDR2 FYEKMQ come from the germline V gene (reference sequence). V lost 4 bases and J 1 base, leaving 11 bases between the germline ends.

A word on this clone: Germline and junction disagree at one end, which may indicate a read error. J is TRBJ2-5 and V is TRBV30; weak D call: TRBD1 (6 bases). The CDR3 has 14 residues. The germline CDR1 and CDR2 sequences are GTSNPN and SVGIG (reference sequence). CDR3 nucleotide sequence: TGTGCCTGGAGTCCCTTGACAGGACAAGGGACCCAGTACTTC. Protein: CAWSPLTGQGTQYF.

The chain combines TRBV7-8 with TRBJ2-5, with D possibly matching TRBD1 (6 bases). The CDR3 runs 14 residues. Trimming stripped 5 bases from V and 2 bases from J, with 12 bases between. Germline V lookup: CDR1 SGHVS, CDR2 FQNEAQ. This chain's CDR3 is CASSRGTFQETQYF. CDR3 bases: TGTGCCAGCAGCCGAGGGACATTTCAAGAGACCCAGTACTTC.

The CDR3 bases are TGTGCCTGGAGTGGGGGCTCAGGGGCCAACGTCCTGACTTTC. This encodes CAWSGGSGANVLTF. J is TRBJ2-6 and V is TRBV30; D might be TRBD1 (5 bases). The germline V and J ends were trimmed by 1 base and 4 bases, with 8 bases remaining between them. Germline V gene sequence: CDR1 GTSNPN, CDR2 SVGIG (reference sequence). This CDR3 is 14 amino acids long.